This TCR beta chain was documented in a study of T cells in women clearing cervical HPV infection. Study-wide context: Controls' single incident HPV16 infection cleared within 12 months without precancer.

Here immunoSEQ multiplex PCR was the method, and the copy in TCRdb shows in-frame clones only, minus some. The sample holds fewer than 20,000 clones. HPV was found by MY09/MY11 PCR and dot-blot genotyping. The origin of this receptor is a woman aged 18 to 75 with a cervical HPV16 infection that either progressed to CIN3+ or cleared (not recorded which). Sequencing used blood buffy coat.

CDR3 protein: CASSVGQGQPQHF. Partial CDR3 DNA: TGTGCCAGCAGCGTGGGACAGGGCCAGCCC. This rearrangement joins TRBV7-3 to TRBJ1-5, with 9 nucleotides matching TRBD1. The sequence runs out 3 residues before the end of the CDR3; the remainder is reconstructed from the germline J gene. Trimming removed 5 bases from V and 7 bases from J; junction bases left unmatched: 3. Germline V gene sequence: CDR1 SGHTA, CDR2 FQGTGA. The CDR3 sequence is 13 residues long.